This is a list of T cell receptor beta chains from one sample in a study of T-cell reconstitution after alpha-beta-depleted transplantation in children. TCRdb passed the PCR reads through MiXCR, listing each CDR3 protein once. The sample carries around 600,000 distinct CDR3 sequences, about 11% recorded once. The sequencing here drew on PBMCs from the stem cell graft donor, taken from the stem cell graft. All receptors derive from a human donor who donated a stem cell graft to a child with acute myeloid leukemia. CDR3s include the opening cysteine and the closing phenylalanine or tryptophan. The D gene is left open where the match is weak. Size values are once, few and many counts, or a class for expanded clones, and some rows have none.

D gene | J gene | V gene | clone size | CDR3 DNA | CDR3 protein
NA | TRBJ1-6 | TRBV27 | many | TGTGCCAGCACCAGACGGCAGGGAGACAGGAATTCACCCCTCCACTTT | CASTRRQGDRNSPLHF
TRBD1 | TRBJ2-7 | TRBV29-1 | few | TGCAGCGTGGGTAGGGCCGACAGGGCCGAGCAGTACTTC | CSVGRADRAEQYF
TRBD2 | TRBJ2-7 | TRBV6-1 | few | TGTGCCAGCAGTCCCGGGACTAGCGGGATGCACGAGCAGTACTTC | CASSPGTSGMHEQYF
NA | TRBJ2-1 | TRBV14 | NA | TGTGCCAGCAGCCAACCAGGCCCCCGATCGGGCTATGAGCAGTTCTTC | CASSQPGPRSGYEQFF
NA | TRBJ1-2 | TRBV7-9 | NA | TGTGCCAGCAGCCAAACCGGGACACCCTATGGCTACACCTTC | CASSQTGTPYGYTF
NA | TRBJ2-2 | TRBV19 | few | TGTGCCAGTAGTAGGCTCGCAACCGGGGAGCTGTTTTTT | CASSRLATGELFF
NA | TRBJ1-2 | TRBV29-1 | NA | TGCAGCGTTGAGGGGGGGGGAAAGGGCTACACCTTC | CSVEGGGKGYTF
NA | TRBJ2-1 | TRBV5-1 | NA | TGCGCCAGCAGCTTACTAGAGAACAATGAGCAGTTCTTC | CASSLLENNEQFF
TRBD2 | TRBJ2-1 | TRBV3-1 | few | TGTGCCAGCAGCCAAGGGGGACTAGCGTACAATGAGCAGTTCTTC | CASSQGGLAYNEQFF
NA | TRBJ2-1 | TRBV7-3 | NA | TGTGCCAGCAATCCCGCGGGTCCCTCCTACAATGAGCAGTTCTTC | CASNPAGPSYNEQFF
TRBD1 | TRBJ2-5 | TRBV18 | NA | TGTGCCAGCTCACCACTCGACAGGGTGGAGACCCAGTACTTC | CASSPLDRVETQYF
NA | TRBJ2-3 | TRBV12-3/TRBV12-4 | few | TGTGCCAGCAGTTTGCCACCGGGGGCAGATACGCAGTATTTT | CASSLPPGADTQYF
TRBD1 | TRBJ1-6 | TRBV3-1 | many | TGTGCCAGCAGCCCTAGACAGGGGGCGAATTCACCCCTCCACTTT | CASSPRQGANSPLHF
NA | TRBJ2-3 | TRBV29-1 | NA | TGCAGCGTTCTGAGGCCAGGCACAGATACGCAGTATTTT | CSVLRPGTDTQYF
TRBD2 | TRBJ2-1 | TRBV7-2 | NA | TGTGCCAGCAGCTCCGTCCCCGAAAGCGGGAGGGAGTTCTTC | CASSSVPESGREFF
NA | TRBJ2-4 | TRBV12-3/TRBV12-4 | NA | TGTGCCAGCAGTTCTTACAAGCTAGCCAAAAACATTCAGTACTTC | CASSSYKLAKNIQYF
TRBD1 | TRBJ2-7 | TRBV29-1 | few | TGCAGCGGGGGGGGACAGGGCTACGAGCAGTACTTC | CSGGGQGYEQYF
NA | TRBJ1-1 | TRBV20-1 | few | TGCAGTGCTAGAGATCTCGGGGTGAACACTGAAGCTTTCTTT | CSARDLGVNTEAFF
TRBD2 | TRBJ2-7 | TRBV6-1 | NA | TGTGCCAGCAGCCCTAGACTAGCGACCACCTACGAGCAGTACTTC | CASSPRLATTYEQYF
NA | TRBJ2-3 | TRBV12-3/TRBV12-4 | many | TGTGCCAGCAGTTTGGAGGGGAGGACAGATACGCAGTATTTT | CASSLEGRTDTQYF